Presented here are 5 T cell receptor beta chains from one specimen sequenced in a study of blood T cell repertoires in COVID-19 (dated by TCRdb to about 2020). Library creation used the immunoSEQ multiplex PCR assay. The source is immuneACCESS, and TCRdb retained only in-frame sequences with V and J called. Part of the clones is not carried over; for the studies checked, unresolved V genes explain less than half of this, and the remainder is unexplained. This sample has tens of thousands of clones in its table, and 84% of those were observed once. Roughly 15% of the sample goes to the ten largest clones. The material sequenced was peripheral blood. Receptor source: a man aged 50 to 60 with active or convalescent COVID-19.

V usage is TRBV27 and J usage is TRBJ1-3; tentative D call: TRBD1 (5 bases). Trimming cost V 4 bases and J 8 bases, with 15 bases left between them. The CDR3 spans 14 residues. CDR1 MNHEY and CDR2 SMNVEV come from the germline V gene (reference sequence). CDR3 protein: CASSYPPGIHTIYF. For the CDR3, the DNA is TGTGCCAGCAGTTACCCCCCAGGGATCCACACCATATATTTT.

In this sample, this clone turned up a few times. The chain is built from TRBV10-1 and TRBJ2-1; D not certain. This CDR3 region has 13 residues. V lost 4 bases and J lost 5, with 9 bases in between. Germline V CDR1 and CDR2: WNHNN, SYGVQD (reference sequence). DNA for the CDR3: TGCGCCAGCAGTGGCGGTTGGAACAATGAGCAGTTCTTC. Translated: CASSGGWNNEQFF.

This chain joins TRBV5-1 and TRBJ2-3, with 8 bases fitting TRBD2. The junction had 3 bases not matched to a gene; V was cut back by 0 bases and J by 0 bases. The germline V gene has CDR1 SGHRS and CDR2 YFSETQ. This CDR3 comprises 16 residues. The CDR3 bases are TGCGCCAGCAGCTTGGGTAGCGGGGACAGCACAGATACGCAGTATTTT. Translation gives CASSLGSGDSTDTQYF.

This clone was observed a single time. This chain links TRBV28 with TRBJ1-5; D remains unclear. V was pared by 1 base and J by 6 bases, with 16 bases between. CDR3 length equals 16 residues. Germline V gene sequence: CDR1 MDHEN, CDR2 SYDVKM. The CDR3 reads CASSLFGGPPSQPQHF. The CDR3 DNA reads as TGTGCCAGCAGTTTATTTGGCGGGCCTCCGAGTCAGCCCCAGCATTTT.

This rearrangement joins TRBV6-4 to TRBJ1-1; D perhaps matches TRBD1 (5 bases). The V gene lost 5 bases and the J gene lost 1 base, with 8 bases spanning the gap. Germline-derived CDR1 and CDR2 are MRHNA and SNTAGT. The CDR3 is made up of 13 amino acids. Here the CDR3 reads CASSLGENTEAFF. The CDR3 nucleotides read TGTGCCAGCAGTTTAGGGGAGAACACTGAAGCTTTCTTT.